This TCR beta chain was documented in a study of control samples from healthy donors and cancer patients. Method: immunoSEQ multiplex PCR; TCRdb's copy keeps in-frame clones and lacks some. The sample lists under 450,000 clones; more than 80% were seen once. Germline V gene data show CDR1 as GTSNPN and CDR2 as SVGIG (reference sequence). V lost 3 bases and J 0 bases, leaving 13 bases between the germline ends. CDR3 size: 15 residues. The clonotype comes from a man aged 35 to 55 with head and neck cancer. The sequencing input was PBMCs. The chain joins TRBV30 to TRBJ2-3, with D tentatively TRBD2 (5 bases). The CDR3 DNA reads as TGTGCCTGGAGCCCAATCCGGACTAGCACAGATACGCAGTATTTT. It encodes CAWSPIRTSTDTQYF.